This T cell receptor beta chain was identified during a study of blood T cell repertoires in COVID-19. About the study: The study drew acute and convalescent COVID-19 samples from the United States, Italy and Spain. PBMCs, B-cell-depleted T cells, or T cells were the source of the cDNA or gDNA that made up the material.

Authors' methods: Estimated nucleated cell counts came from reference gene primer amplification. Repertoires were generated with immunoSEQ multiplex PCR, while TCRdb's copy carries only in-frame clones and drops some. The D gene and trimming were derived from the DNA, and the V and J assignments and clone size from that table. This sample yields 250,000 to 300,000 clones, of which 88% are seen a single time; about 0.8% belongs to the top ten. CDR3 length equals 15 residues. CDR1 and CDR2 (germline): LNHDA, SQIVND (reference sequence). Germline trimming cut 4 bases from V and 6 bases from J; bases unmatched to any gene: 1.

The TCR comes from a woman aged 25 to 45 with acute or convalescent COVID-19. The sequencing sample was made of peripheral blood. This chain connects TRBV19 to TRBJ2-1; 15 bases match TRBD2. CDR3 sequence reads: CASSRTSGRGNEQFF. CDR3 DNA sequence: TGTGCCAGTAGTAGGACTAGCGGGAGGGGCAATGAGCAGTTCTTC.